This T cell receptor beta chain was profiled in a study of immune evolution from preneoplasia to lung adenocarcinoma. General study findings and limits: Compared with EGFR-mutant or double wild-type lesions, KRAS-mutant nodules were more clonal. Later-stage lesions seemingly showed higher T cell density and diversity than normal lung.

The CDR3 consists of 15 residues. The germline gives CDR1 MNHNS, CDR2 SASEGT. Trimming removed 0 bases at V and 1 base at J, with 8 bases between. A note on this clone: What it binds is not known.

Profiling relied on immunoSEQ multiplex PCR, and the TCRdb table lists in-frame clones only, not all of them. The data hold approximately 5,400 clones, with 70% to 75% observed a single time. The TCR originated in a person in their sixties or seventies with lung adenocarcinoma. This sequence joins TRBV6-1 and TRBJ2-3; TRBD2 might be the D (5 bases). The sample taken for sequencing was FFPE lung adenocarcinoma in situ tissue. The CDR3 bases are TGTGCCAGCAGTGAAGCTATCGGGGGCACAGATACGCAGTATTTT. It translates to CASSEAIGGTDTQYF.